The 18 T cell receptor beta chains reported below all come from one sample, sequenced in a study of Ad26.COV2.S vaccination and SARS-CoV-2 variants. Treatment of the sample: over 15 received Ad26.COV2.S at low or high dose, single or two shots; about 5 received placebo; per-sample allocation not given. On day 63 after the first injection, vaccine and placebo recipients gave samples. TCRdb's table, derived via immunoSEQ multiplex PCR, lists solely in-frame clones and lacks some. Of under 550,000 clones detected, over 75% appear once; the ten largest clones hold less than 4.5%. The sample here was peripheral blood, taken in a trial of Ad26.COV2.S vaccine versus placebo. The origin of the receptors is a person between 18 and 59 years old who received the Ad26.COV2.S COVID-19 vaccine or a placebo.

This chain links TRBV5-1 with TRBJ2-1; 7 bases agree with TRBD1. The CDR3 has 17 residues. Looked up from germline, CDR1 is SGHRS and CDR2 is YFSETQ. The trim removed 3 bases at V and 3 bases at J, leaving 12 bases unmatched. In DNA, the CDR3 is TGCGCCAGCAGCTCCGAATACGGGACAGCCTACTACAATGAGCAGTTCTTC. Translation gives CASSSEYGTAYYNEQFF.

This CDR3 is CASSPQTVYGYTF. In DNA, the CDR3 is TGTGCCAGCTCACCTCAGACAGTATATGGCTACACCTTC. V and J are TRBV18 and TRBJ1-2; a weak D match, TRBD1 (5 bases). The CDR3 contains 13 residues. The V gene's germline CDR1 is KGHSH and CDR2 LQKENI. V dropped 3 bases and J dropped 5 bases, with 10 bases sitting between them.

The chain combines TRBV19 with TRBJ2-3, with a possible D match to TRBD1 (6 bases). Germline CDR1 and CDR2: LNHDA and SQIVND (reference sequence). V shed 1 base and J shed 2 bases, with 10 bases lying between them. The CDR3 is made up of 15 amino acids. The CDR3 here is CASSIGQVITDTQYF. CDR3 nucleotides: TGTGCCAGTAGTATAGGACAGGTAATCACAGATACGCAGTATTTT. Full variable domain (remainder filled in from reference TRBV19 and TRBJ2-3): DGGITQSPKYLFRKEGQNVTLSCEQNLNHDAMYWYRQDPGQGLRLIYYSQIVNDFQKGDIAEGYSVSREKKESFPLTVTSAQKNPTAFYLCASSIGQVITDTQYFGPGTRLTVL.

The chain uses TRBV5-8 and TRBJ1-1; D remains ambiguous. The CDR3 extends over 15 amino acids. Germline V CDR1 and CDR2: SGHTS, YDEGEE. V dropped 1 base and J dropped 3 bases, with 13 bases sitting between them. The chain's CDR3 is CASSLWAEFHTEAFF. In DNA, the CDR3 is TGTGCCAGCAGCTTGTGGGCCGAGTTTCACACTGAAGCTTTCTTT. The complete variable domain, with remaining parts taken from reference TRBV5-8 and TRBJ1-1, reads EAGVTQSPTHLIKTRGQQATLRCSPISGHTSVYWYQQALGLGLQFLLWYDEGEERNRGNFPPRFSGRQFPNYSSELNVNALELEDSALYLCASSLWAEFHTEAFFGQGTRLTVV.

V usage is TRBV19 and J usage is TRBJ1-5; a weak D match, TRBD1 (6 bases). V gave up 7 bases and J gave up 0 bases, with 13 bases separating them. This CDR3 has 15 amino acids. Germline V CDR1 and CDR2: LNHDA, SQIVND (reference sequence). The CDR3: CASIDRPNSNQPQHF. The DNA of the CDR3 is TGTGCCAGTATCGACAGGCCTAATAGCAATCAGCCCCAGCATTTT.

The genes are TRBV4-2 and TRBJ2-2; D is unresolved. The germline V gene has CDR1 LGHNA and CDR2 YNFKEQ. Trimming removed 3 bases at V and 4 bases at J, with 9 bases between. The CDR3 runs 14 residues. This CDR3 is CASSHPATTGELFF. DNA for the CDR3: TGTGCCAGCAGCCACCCGGCGACCACCGGGGAGCTGTTTTTT.

CDR3 in amino acids: CASSLGTVSYEQYF. The CDR3 DNA follows: TGCGCCAGCAGCTTGGGGACAGTCTCCTACGAGCAGTACTTC. This chain links TRBV5-1 with TRBJ2-7; D is possibly TRBD1 (6 bases). Trimming took 0 bases from V and 0 from J, leaving 7 bases between them. Germline V gene lookup returns CDR1 SGHRS and CDR2 YFSETQ. CDR3 length: 14 amino acids.

The rearrangement joins TRBV12-3 or TRBV12-4 to TRBJ2-1; D gene uncertain. V lost 8 bases, J lost 0 bases, and 8 bases lay in between. The CDR3 has 13 amino acids. The CDR3 nucleotides are TGTGCCAGCCGGGCAGGCTCCTACAATGAGCAGTTCTTC. This codes for CASRAGSYNEQFF.

This chain connects TRBV6-6 to TRBJ1-2, with 8 bases fitting TRBD1. CDR3 length equals 14 residues. J gave up 4 bases and V 6 bases, and 7 bases lay outside the gene matches. Germline V lookup: CDR1 MNHNY, CDR2 SVGAGI (reference sequence). The CDR3 nucleotides are TGTGCCAGCAGGCAGGGGGCGCGGGTCTATGGCTACACCTTC. It is translated as CASRQGARVYGYTF.

V is TRBV7-6 and J is TRBJ2-2, with TRBD2 as a possible D gene (5 bases). CDR1 and CDR2 from the germline V gene are SGHVS and FNYEAQ. V dropped 5 bases and J dropped 6 bases, with 10 bases sitting between them. This CDR3 region has 13 residues. The CDR3 loop is CASSLRGSGELFF. DNA of the CDR3: TGTGCCAGCAGCCTACGGGGTTCCGGGGAGCTGTTTTTT.

V is TRBV2 and J is TRBJ1-1, with D maybe TRBD1 (5 bases). The ends were cut back, 7 bases at V and 6 bases at J, with 15 bases in the middle. Germline-derived CDR1 and CDR2 are SNHLY and FYNNEI. This CDR3 has 13 amino acids. The CDR3 loop reads CASMPGWLAEAFF. CDR3 DNA sequence: TGTGCCAGCATGCCAGGGTGGTTAGCTGAAGCTTTCTTT. Together with reference TRBV2 and TRBJ1-1, the CDR3 gives the full variable domain: EPEVTQTPSHQVTQMGQEVILRCVPISNHLYFYWYRQILGQKVEFLVSFYNNEISEKSEIFDDQFSVERPDGSNFTLKIRSTKLEDSAMYFCASMPGWLAEAFFGQGTRLTVV.

J is TRBJ2-5 and V is TRBV28; D perhaps matches TRBD1 (6 bases). CDR1 is MDHEN and CDR2 is SYDVKM in the germline V gene. Trimming left V 3 bases short and J 4 bases short, with 12 bases between. This CDR3 contains 14 residues. DNA for the CDR3: TGTGCCAGCAGTTTGGGTGCAGGGGCAGAGACCCAGTACTTC. Translating it yields CASSLGAGAETQYF.

As regards this clone: The junction differs from germline at one of its ends, possibly a read error. The J gene is TRBJ2-1, the V gene TRBV27, with a weak D call TRBD1 (6 bases). CDR3 length: 12 amino acids. Germline values: CDR1 MNHEY, CDR2 SMNVEV (reference sequence). The CDR3 nucleotides read TGCACCGCCGGTACAGGGTTTGATGAGCAGTTCTTC. Translated: CTAGTGFDEQFF.

With respect to this clone: This CDR3 is also generated by other DNA sequences in the sample. V usage is TRBV11-3 and J usage is TRBJ2-1; D is unresolved. This CDR3 region has 13 residues. V lost 0 bases and J lost 4, with 4 bases in between. Germline V gives CDR1 SGHNT, CDR2 YENEEA. The CDR3 DNA sequence: TGTGCCAGCAGCTTAGACCTATACAATGAGCAGTTCTTC. Protein sequence: CASSLDLYNEQFF.

The V gene is TRBV7-9, the J gene TRBJ1-2; D is perhaps TRBD1 (5 bases). V lost 5 bases and J 6 bases, leaving 7 bases between the germline ends. The CDR3 has 11 residues. Germline V gene sequence: CDR1 SEHNR, CDR2 FQNEAQ (reference sequence). CDR3 loop: CASSGRDGYTF. The CDR3 DNA follows: TGTGCCAGCAGCGGCAGGGATGGCTACACCTTC. Looking up the rest from reference TRBV7-9 and TRBJ1-2 gives the full variable domain: DTGVSQNPRHKITKRGQNVTFRCDPISEHNRLYWYRQTLGQGPEFLTYFQNEAQLEKSRLLSDRFSAERPKGSFSTLEIQRTEQGDSAMYLCASSGRDGYTFGSGTRLTVV.

The chain is built from TRBV9 and TRBJ2-3, with D possibly being TRBD2 (7 bases). The CDR3 is 16 amino acids. Germline V gene data show CDR1 as SGDLS and CDR2 as YYNGEE. V shed 1 base and J shed 1 base, with 13 bases lying between them. The CDR3 nucleotides are TGTGCCAGCAGCGTATTCGGGGGGCAGGGCACAGATACGCAGTATTTT. It specifies CASSVFGGQGTDTQYF.

This clone was observed a few times. The chain carries TRBV10-3 and TRBJ2-7; D assignment may be TRBD1 or TRBD2 (5 bases each). Per germline, CDR1 ENHRY and CDR2 SYGVKD. The V end lost 6 bases, the J end lost 2 bases, and 11 bases lay between the germline ends. The CDR3 has 13 residues. The CDR3 protein is CAISSGPPYEQYF. CDR3 in DNA: TGTGCCATCAGCTCGGGACCCCCCTACGAGCAGTACTTC.

The V and J genes are TRBV7-9 and TRBJ2-7, with TRBD1 identical over 8 bases. Germline CDR1 and CDR2: SEHNR and FQNEAQ (reference sequence). With 5 bases clipped from V and 2 bases from J, the junction kept 11 bases outside the gene matches. CDR3 length: 16 residues. The CDR3 region has the DNA TGTGCCAGCAGCCCCCGGACAGGGTCGTTCCCCTACGAGCAGTACTTC. It codes for CASSPRTGSFPYEQYF.